This T cell receptor (beta chain) was observed in a study of CD8 T cells in Susac syndrome. The CD8+ and CD4+ T cells were negatively isolated, with the TEMRA cells enriched by FACS. Random hexamers were used to reverse transcribe an amount of roughly 0.5 to 1 ug RNA. It was immunoSEQ multiplex PCR that amplified TCR beta CDR3 across 54 Vbeta and 13 Jbeta. TCRdb independently ran MiXCR on the immunoSEQ multiplex PCR reads; one entry per CDR3 protein. In the table there are 230,000 or so distinct CDR3 sequences, roughly 96% of which are singletons. CDR3 size: 14 residues. V was pared by 6 bases and J by 0 bases, with 14 bases between. Germline V gives CDR1 DFQATT, CDR2 SNEGSKA (reference sequence).

The origin of this receptor is a human donor with multiple sclerosis. The sample comprised CD4+ T cells from PBMCs. V and J are TRBV20-1 and TRBJ1-1; D is undetermined. This chain's CDR3 is CSAEEDVLNTEAFF. The CDR3 DNA reads TGCAGTGCCGAGGAGGACGTCCTGAACACTGAAGCTTTCTTT.